This T cell receptor beta chain is from a study of blood T cell repertoires in COVID-19. Background on the study: Acute and convalescent COVID-19 specimens originated in the United States, Italy and Spain.

Per the germline V gene, CDR1 is LNHNV and CDR2 is YYDKDF (reference sequence). The CDR3 runs to 13 residues. V was shortened by 5 bases and J by 1 base, with 8 bases between the two germline ends. Generated by immunoSEQ multiplex PCR, the TCRdb table keeps only in-frame clones and is missing some. In the table there are roughly 200,000 clones, approximately 80% of which are singletons. The source of this sequence is a middle-aged man with acute or convalescent COVID-19. Sequenced: peripheral blood. The chain is built from TRBV15 and TRBJ1-1; tentatively, D is TRBD1 (5 bases). The CDR3 DNA sequence: TGTGCCACCAGCCTGGGGGGGAACACTGAAGCTTTCTTT. This encodes CATSLGGNTEAFF.